This T cell receptor beta chain was obtained from a study of blood T cell repertoires in COVID-19. Study in general: Sites in the United States, Italy and Spain provided acute and convalescent COVID-19 samples. T cells, B-cell-depleted T cells, or PBMCs supplied cDNA or gDNA.

Per the original methods: Reference gene primer amplification in the assay estimated nucleated cell counts. Data came from immunoSEQ multiplex PCR; TCRdb stores just in-frame clones and leaves some out. V, J and clone size are taken as reported in that table, and D and trimming were inferred from the DNA itself. This sample has around 180,000 clones, with approximately 87% found just once. V was cut by 6 bases and J by 3 bases, with 9 bases left in between. CDR1 is MDHEN and CDR2 is SYDVKM in the germline V gene. CDR3 size: 13 residues. Followed longitudinally, the Seattle patients had been enrolled during active infection.

V usage is TRBV28 and J usage is TRBJ2-1; D possibly corresponds to TRBD2 (5 bases). Material: peripheral blood. The TCR originated in a person in their 70s with COVID-19, enrolled during active disease. In DNA form, the CDR3 reads TGTGCCAGCAGGCGGGCCTACTACAATGAGCAGTTCTTC. Translation gives CASRRAYYNEQFF.